Below, 22 T cell receptor beta chains from the same sample are listed, as sequenced in a study of cytomegalovirus exposure and HLA in healthy donors. PCR was performed using 60 Vbeta and 13 Jbeta primers. Measured with immunoSEQ multiplex PCR; TCRdb has only the in-frame clones, and not every one. The data contain around 140,000 clones, almost 80% of them seen just once; the ten biggest clones take up 1.5%. The sample was PBMCs. These receptors were collected from a female donor in good health and CMV-seronegative.

The chain couples TRBV18 to TRBJ1-1; TRBD1 might be the D (6 bases). The CDR3 length is 14 residues. Germline CDR1 reads KGHSH; CDR2 reads LQKENI. Trimming cost V 3 bases and J 3 bases, with 11 bases left between them. The CDR3 loop is CASSPTRQDTEAFF. The CDR3 DNA is TGTGCCAGCTCACCCACTCGACAGGACACTGAAGCTTTCTTT.

The chain joins TRBV7-9 to TRBJ1-5, with TRBD1 as a possible D gene (5 bases). Germline V gene data show CDR1 as SEHNR and CDR2 as FQNEAQ (reference sequence). V dropped 1 base and J dropped 8 bases, with 12 bases sitting between them. The CDR3 length is 14 residues. The CDR3 sequence is CASSLDSGREPQHF. The CDR3, as DNA: TGTGCCAGCAGCTTAGACTCAGGGAGGGAGCCCCAGCATTTT. Full variable domain (missing parts from reference TRBV7-9 and TRBJ1-5): DTGVSQNPRHKITKRGQNVTFRCDPISEHNRLYWYRQTLGQGPEFLTYFQNEAQLEKSRLLSDRFSAERPKGSFSTLEIQRTEQGDSAMYLCASSLDSGREPQHFGDGTRLSIL.

V and J are TRBV18 and TRBJ1-1; D unresolved. CDR1 is KGHSH, CDR2 LQKENI, per germline. The CDR3 totals 13 residues. V was trimmed by 3 bases and J by 3 bases, leaving 8 bases between them. CDR3 DNA sequence: TGTGCCAGCTCACCTGTGCGTGACACTGAAGCTTTCTTT. It specifies CASSPVRDTEAFF.

The CDR3 nucleotides are TGCGCCAGCAGCTTGCAGGGGTCCTCCTACGAGCAGTACTTC. Its translation: CASSLQGSSYEQYF. This rearrangement joins TRBV5-1 to TRBJ2-7; D is perhaps TRBD1 (6 bases). This CDR3 region has 14 residues. The ends were cut back, 1 base at V and 0 bases at J, with 8 bases in the middle. CDR1 is SGHRS and CDR2 is YFSETQ in the germline V gene. Full variable domain (rest looked up from reference TRBV5-1 and TRBJ2-7): KAGVTQTPRYLIKTRGQQVTLSCSPISGHRSVSWYQQTPGQGLQFLFEYFSETQRNKGNFPGRFSGRQFSNSRSEMNVSTLELGDSALYLCASSLQGSSYEQYFGPGTRLTVT.

The chain combines TRBV10-3 with TRBJ2-1; TRBD2 matches 7 bases. The CDR3 has 17 amino acids. Germline V gene sequence: CDR1 ENHRY, CDR2 SYGVKD. Trimming took 0 bases from V and 0 from J; bases not matched to a gene: 5. The chain's CDR3 is CAISESISGGSYNEQFF. The CDR3 nucleotides are TGTGCCATCAGTGAGTCCATCTCGGGGGGCTCCTACAATGAGCAGTTCTTC.

V and J are TRBV11-2 and TRBJ2-5; a possible D gene is TRBD2 (5 bases). The J call may not be correct, given that the DNA end is closer to TRBJ2-7. This CDR3 contains 13 residues. Germline CDR1 SGHAT, CDR2 FQNNGV. The CDR3 loop reads CASVAGVSYEQYF. The CDR3 nucleotides are TGTGCCAGTGTGGCGGGCGTCTCCTACGAGCAGTACTTC.

The chain uses TRBV27 and TRBJ1-5, with TRBD1 as a possible D gene (5 bases). This CDR3 region has 13 residues. Per germline, CDR1 MNHEY and CDR2 SMNVEV (reference sequence). The V and J ends lost 3 bases and 6 bases respectively, with 9 bases between them. CDR3 sequence: CASSLGGGQPQHF. The CDR3 DNA sequence: TGTGCCAGCAGTTTGGGCGGGGGTCAGCCCCAGCATTTT.

This clone was recorded once. The chain recombines TRBV30 with TRBJ1-4; possible D gene TRBD1, 5 bases. This CDR3 is 12 amino acids long. Trimming removed 4 bases from V and 8 bases from J, with 11 bases in between. The germline V gene has CDR1 GTSNPN and CDR2 SVGIG (reference sequence). The CDR3 spells CAWTGPDEKLFF. The CDR3 DNA reads TGTGCCTGGACAGGGCCTGACGAAAAACTGTTTTTT.

The rearrangement joins TRBV5-8 to TRBJ2-3; tentatively, D is TRBD2 (6 bases). V lost 5 bases and J lost 2, with 12 bases in between. Germline loops: CDR1 SGHTS, CDR2 YDEGEE. There are 14 residues in the CDR3. CDR3 region: CASSSGSDTDTQYF. Here the CDR3 DNA reads TGTGCCAGCAGTTCCGGGAGCGACACAGATACGCAGTATTTT.

The sample holds one count of this clone. One junction end disagrees with the germline gene, perhaps due to a read error. The V gene is TRBV5-4, the J gene TRBJ2-3; 7 bases agree with TRBD1. CDR1 is SGHNT, CDR2 YYREEE, per germline (reference sequence). This CDR3 has 16 residues. CDR3 residues: CTSSSFGQGDPDTQYF. CDR3 sequence (DNA): TGTACCAGCAGCTCCTTTGGGCAGGGGGATCCAGATACGCAGTATTTT. The whole variable domain, filled in from reference TRBV5-4 and TRBJ2-3, reads ETGVTQSPTHLIKTRGQQVTLRCSSQSGHNTVSWYQQALGQGPQFIFQYYREEENGRGNFPPRFSGLQFPNYSSELNVNALELDDSALYLCTSSSFGQGDPDTQYFGPGTRLTVL.

The V and J genes are TRBV2 and TRBJ2-7, with 7 positions matching TRBD2. The CDR3 contains 15 residues. Germline V gives CDR1 SNHLY, CDR2 FYNNEI. The J segment lost 0 bases and the V segment lost 5 bases, leaving 7 bases of the junction unmatched. This CDR3 reads CASSHFRTSSYEQYF. The DNA for the CDR3 is TGTGCCAGCAGTCACTTCCGGACTAGCTCCTACGAGCAGTACTTC.

On this clone: This CDR3 is also generated by other DNA sequences in the sample. The rearrangement joins TRBV28 to TRBJ2-7; 8 bases are shared with TRBD1. Germline CDR1 MDHEN, CDR2 SYDVKM. This CDR3 has 13 amino acids. Unmatched junction bases numbered 2, after V lost 4 bases and J lost 3 bases. CDR3 in amino acids: CASSSGQGYEQYF. The CDR3 DNA follows: TGTGCCAGCAGTTCCGGACAGGGCTACGAGCAGTACTTC.

This clone was observed once. The chain combines TRBV5-6 with TRBJ2-7; 7 bases line up with TRBD1. CDR1 SGHDT and CDR2 YYEEEE come from the germline V gene. The CDR3 covers 14 residues. J was trimmed by 6 bases and V by 2 bases; bases with no gene match: 8. CDR3 loop: CASSLTLRQGEQYF. The CDR3 DNA sequence: TGTGCCAGCAGCTTAACCCTCCGACAGGGCGAGCAGTACTTC.

This clone was detected only once. The J gene is TRBJ2-5, the V gene TRBV28; 7 bases match TRBD1. CDR1 MDHEN and CDR2 SYDVKM come from the germline V gene. The J segment lost 5 bases and the V segment lost 5 bases, leaving 11 bases of the junction unmatched. This CDR3 contains 15 residues. The CDR3 DNA follows: TGTGCCAGCAGTGCTCACAGGGGATCGGACGAGACCCAGTACTTC. It encodes CASSAHRGSDETQYF.

The genes are TRBV7-8 and TRBJ2-1; D is perhaps TRBD1 (6 bases). Per germline, CDR1 SGHVS and CDR2 FQNEAQ. Trimming stripped 5 bases from V and 5 bases from J, with 10 bases between. The CDR3 runs to 13 residues. The CDR3 here is CASSPGQNNEQFF. The CDR3, as DNA: TGTGCCAGCAGCCCCGGACAGAACAATGAGCAGTTCTTC.

The V call is TRBV11-2, the J call TRBJ2-5; TRBD2 matches 11 bases. The CDR3 extends over 15 amino acids. After removal of 4 bases from V and 2 bases from J, the junction contained 3 bases not matched to a gene. Per the germline V gene, CDR1 is SGHAT and CDR2 is FQNNGV. In DNA, the CDR3 is TGTGCCAGCAGCTACGGGACTAGCGGTCAAGAGACCCAGTACTTC. This sequence encodes CASSYGTSGQETQYF.

This rearrangement joins TRBV27 to TRBJ2-7, with 8 positions matching TRBD1. Germline V CDR1 and CDR2: MNHEY, SMNVEV (reference sequence). The V and J ends lost 5 bases and 7 bases, in that order; junction bases with no gene match: 7. This CDR3 region has 13 residues. The CDR3 nucleotides are TGTGCCAGCAGTCCCGGGGACAGGTTGGAGCAGTACTTC. Its protein product is CASSPGDRLEQYF.

The chain uses TRBV4-3 and TRBJ2-7; 9 nucleotides line up with TRBD1. Germline-derived CDR1 and CDR2 are LGHNA and YSLEER. V lost 4 bases, J lost 9 bases, and 13 bases stayed unmatched. CDR3 length: 15 amino acids. The CDR3 DNA reads TGCGCCAGCAGCCCTTGGCGGGGGACAGGGATCGCGCAGTACTTC. Translated, it gives CASSPWRGTGIAQYF.

The V and J genes are TRBV9 and TRBJ2-1; TRBD2 agrees at 10 bases. CDR3 size: 18 residues. The J segment lost 4 bases and the V segment lost 0 bases, leaving 10 bases of the junction unmatched. Germline CDR1 and CDR2: SGDLS and YYNGEE. The CDR3 region is CASSVESFRTSGYNEQFF. The DNA of the CDR3 is TGTGCCAGCAGCGTAGAGTCCTTCAGGACTAGCGGATACAATGAGCAGTTCTTC.

The CDR3 nucleotides read TGCGCCAGCCCCAGGGGAGGGGAACATCAGCCCCAGCATTTT. Translation: CASPRGGEHQPQHF. The chain is built from TRBV23-1 and TRBJ1-5; perhaps TRBD1 as D (6 bases). TRBV23-1 is an ORF for which the function is uncertain. The CDR3 extends over 14 amino acids. V dropped 8 bases and J dropped 5 bases, with 16 bases sitting between them.

The V and J genes are TRBV9 and TRBJ2-7, with 9 bases that match TRBD2. The germline CDR1 and CDR2 sequences are SGDLS and YYNGEE. The CDR3 totals 18 residues. After removal of 0 bases from V and 0 bases from J, the junction contained 10 bases not matched to a gene. CDR3: CASSVDSGRSSSSYEQYF. Here the CDR3 DNA reads TGTGCCAGCAGCGTAGATAGCGGGAGATCCTCGAGCTCCTACGAGCAGTACTTC.

For the CDR3, the DNA is TGTGCCAGCAGCTTAGCGAAAGGACAGGGGCCCCAAGAGACCCAGTACTTC. Encoded protein: CASSLAKGQGPQETQYF. The rearrangement uses TRBV7-2 and TRBJ2-5; TRBD1 agrees at 9 bases. The CDR3 consists of 17 residues. V lost 0 bases to trimming and J lost 1 base; unmatched junction nucleotides: 6. CDR1 and CDR2 from the germline V gene are SGHTA and FQGNSA.